The entry that follows covers one T cell receptor beta chain sequence. Its antigen is still unknown. This record belongs to a study of T cell repertoires in cytomegalovirus infection. The CDR3 consists of 13 residues. Trimming stripped 9 bases from V and 0 bases from J, with 10 bases between. The germline V gene encodes CDR1 ENHRY and CDR2 SYGVKD. TCRdb reprocessed the reads with MiXCR, giving one entry per CDR3 protein. This sample carries around 430,000 distinct CDR3 sequences, under 45% of them seen once, and the ten largest clones take just under 45%. Study-level points and caveats: Across the ex vivo response, the dominant clonotypes were HLA-C-restricted CMV-specific TCR beta clonotypes.

This chain uses TRBV10-3 with TRBJ2-3; tentative D call: TRBD2 (5 bases). Sample: cultured PBMCs, taken from culture after CMV antigen stimulation. The TCR was taken from a human donor in good health (CMV status not recorded). Some clones in this sample may be carry-over from other donors' samples. The CDR3 nucleotides read TGTGCCATACGAGAGGGTAGCACAGATACGCAGTATTTT. Translating it yields CAIREGSTDTQYF.